This record looks at one T cell receptor beta chain sequence and its context. What it binds is not known. Clones were sequenced by immunoSEQ multiplex PCR, and TCRdb holds only the in-frame ones, with some missing. The sample consists of tens of thousands of clones, roughly 87% of them appearing once. The data stem from a study of T cell responses to AZD1222 COVID-19 vaccine. Study-level results: An increase in Spike-specific TCR breadth and depth was observed after two AZD1222 doses. Seropositive at baseline were only a handful of AZD1222 recipients. As reported, nearly half of all spike-specific TCRs target variant regions that are unmutated.

Second-dose timings of about 4 or about 12 weeks were pooled. Sequenced material: peripheral blood, taken 28 days after the second AZD1222 dose. This TCR came from an adult who received the AZD1222 COVID-19 vaccine.

The DNA for the CDR3 is TGTGCCAGCAGCTGGGACGCCGCCTACGAGCAGTACTTC. Translating gives CASSWDAAYEQYF. The chain recombines TRBV7-2 with TRBJ2-7, with D perhaps given as TRBD1 or TRBD2 (5 bases each). The CDR3 runs 13 residues. The germline gives CDR1 SGHTA, CDR2 FQGNSA. V dropped 4 bases and J dropped 2 bases, with 9 bases sitting between them.